The 25 T cell receptor beta chains below all came from one sample that was sequenced in a study of cytomegalovirus exposure and HLA in healthy donors. The PCR contained 60 Vbeta and 13 Jbeta primers. TCRdb's copy holds only in-frame clones and misses some; the assay was immunoSEQ multiplex PCR. The data hold 150,000 to 200,000 clones, with nearly 70% observed a single time. Sequencing input: PBMCs. These receptors originate from a young man in good health and CMV-seropositive.

The chain has TRBV9 and TRBJ1-2; D is unclear. The germline V gene encodes CDR1 SGDLS and CDR2 YYNGEE. V was trimmed by 6 bases and J by 8 bases, leaving 8 bases between them. The CDR3 sequence is 10 residues long. CDR3 sequence: CASTGNGYTF. CDR3 in DNA: TGTGCCAGCACAGGCAACGGCTACACCTTC.

This chain links TRBV7-2 with TRBJ1-5, with D tentatively TRBD1 (5 bases). V lost 5 bases to trimming and J lost 1 base, with 15 bases between them. CDR1 and CDR2 (germline): SGHTA, FQGNSA. The CDR3 consists of 16 residues. CDR3 in amino acids: CASSGGGWGSNQPQHF. The CDR3 DNA is TGTGCCAGCAGCGGGGGGGGTTGGGGGAGCAATCAGCCCCAGCATTTT.

This clone was seen a handful of times. The chain carries TRBV27 and TRBJ1-2; tentatively, D is TRBD1 (6 bases). There are 14 residues in the CDR3. V was trimmed by 2 bases and J by 7 bases, leaving 14 bases between them. The germline CDR1 and CDR2 sequences are MNHEY and SMNVEV (reference sequence). DNA for the CDR3: TGTGCCAGCAGTTTAAGTAGGGGGTGGGGTGGCTACACCTTC. Its protein product is CASSLSRGWGGYTF.

The rearrangement uses TRBV27 and TRBJ2-7, with D possibly being TRBD2 (6 bases). Germline V gene data show CDR1 as MNHEY and CDR2 as SMNVEV (reference sequence). The CDR3 sequence is 14 residues long. V dropped 7 bases and J dropped 0 bases, with 13 bases sitting between them. The CDR3 DNA reads as TGTGCCAGCATGTTTAGCGGCAGCTCCTACGAGCAGTACTTC. As protein: CASMFSGSSYEQYF.

This rearrangement joins TRBV7-8 to TRBJ2-7; D may be TRBD2 (6 bases). CDR1 and CDR2 (germline): SGHVS, FQNEAQ. The CDR3 loop spans 14 amino acids. V shed 1 base and J shed 5 bases, with 12 bases lying between them. The CDR3 protein is CASSLVGGPHEQYF. CDR3 nucleotides: TGTGCCAGCAGCTTAGTGGGAGGCCCCCACGAGCAGTACTTC.

In this sample, this clone is medium-sized. The chain recombines TRBV7-3 with TRBJ2-2, with TRBD1 matching 10 bases. V was clipped by 5 bases and J by 3 bases; unmatched bases: 9. The CDR3 is 17 amino acids. Germline CDR1 is SGHTA and CDR2 is FQGTGA. This CDR3 is CASSPDRGLVDTGELFF. The CDR3 DNA follows: TGTGCCAGCAGCCCCGACAGGGGGCTGGTGGACACCGGGGAGCTGTTTTTT.

This clone was observed once. Written as DNA, the CDR3 is TGTGCCAGCGGGACAGGGGGATTGGTTAGTGGCTACACCTTC. This translates into CASGTGGLVSGYTF. This chain links TRBV2 with TRBJ1-2; 11 bases fit TRBD1. V lost 8 bases, J lost 7 bases, and 9 bases stayed unmatched. This CDR3 has 14 residues. CDR1 is SNHLY, CDR2 FYNNEI, per germline.

CDR3: CASSQVNMGFTGNTEAFF. CDR3 DNA: TGCGCCAGCAGCCAAGTAAATATGGGATTTACAGGAAACACTGAAGCTTTCTTT. The chain links TRBV4-1 to TRBJ1-1, with D perhaps matching TRBD1 (5 bases). Per germline, CDR1 MGHRA and CDR2 YSYEKL. The CDR3 contains 18 residues. Trimming left V 1 base short and J 2 bases short, with 20 bases between.

CDR3: CASSSDSSGANVLTF. For the CDR3, the DNA is TGTGCCAGCAGCTCCGACAGCTCTGGGGCCAACGTCCTGACTTTC. The V call is TRBV7-3, the J call TRBJ2-6; maybe TRBD1 (5 bases). V gave up 4 bases and J gave up 0 bases, with 7 bases separating them. CDR3 size: 15 residues. Per the germline V gene, CDR1 is SGHTA and CDR2 is FQGTGA.

This chain links TRBV30 with TRBJ1-4, with unresolved D. This CDR3 comprises 16 residues. Germline V CDR1 and CDR2: GTSNPN, SVGIG (reference sequence). V was trimmed by 0 bases and J by 1 base, leaving 12 bases between them. This chain's CDR3 is CAWSVPPGKTNEKLFF. In DNA form, the CDR3 reads TGTGCCTGGAGTGTACCTCCAGGAAAAACTAATGAAAAACTGTTTTTT.

The chain joins TRBV7-9 to TRBJ2-1; 10 bases are a match to TRBD2. This CDR3 is 15 amino acids long. CDR1 is SEHNR, CDR2 FQNEAQ, per germline (reference sequence). V shed 7 bases, J shed 6 bases, and the junction held 9 bases outside the gene matches. The CDR3 nucleotides are TGTGCCAGCACCTGGGCTAGCGGGAGTGGCAATGAGCAGTTCTTC. Residues: CASTWASGSGNEQFF. Based on the CDR3 plus reference TRBV7-9 and TRBJ2-1, the full variable domain is DTGVSQNPRHKITKRGQNVTFRCDPISEHNRLYWYRQTLGQGPEFLTYFQNEAQLEKSRLLSDRFSAERPKGSFSTLEIQRTEQGDSAMYLCASTWASGSGNEQFFGPGTRLTVL.

This chain uses TRBV6-4 with TRBJ2-1; 8 nucleotides align to TRBD2. This CDR3 is 15 amino acids long. With V trimmed by 4 bases and J by 3 bases, 5 bases remained unmatched. Germline V gene sequence: CDR1 MRHNA, CDR2 SNTAGT. The CDR3 is CASSVGTRGYNEQFF. CDR3 in DNA: TGTGCCAGCAGTGTGGGGACTAGAGGCTACAATGAGCAGTTCTTC.

This chain links TRBV29-1 with TRBJ2-7; 7 bases map to TRBD1. This CDR3 comprises 13 residues. Germline V gene sequence: CDR1 SQVTM, CDR2 ANQGSEA. Trimming at V came to 6 bases and at J to 2 bases, leaving 7 bases not matched to a gene. Written as DNA, the CDR3 is TGCAGCGTAGCCGGGACAGCTCCCTACGAGCAGTACTTC. This encodes CSVAGTAPYEQYF.

This clone has just one count. The V and J genes are TRBV15 and TRBJ2-3; possible D gene TRBD1, 5 bases. This CDR3 is built from 16 residues. Germline V gives CDR1 LNHNV, CDR2 YYDKDF (reference sequence). Deletions cut 0 bases from V and 2 bases from J, with 12 bases between. The CDR3 is CATSRENRRATDTQYF. The DNA for the CDR3 is TGTGCCACCAGCAGAGAAAACAGGAGAGCCACAGATACGCAGTATTTT.

The rearrangement joins TRBV6-1 to TRBJ2-7, with 8 bases lining up with TRBD1. This CDR3 has 14 residues. V dropped 4 bases and J dropped 2; count of bases not matched to a gene: 4. Germline V gene lookup returns CDR1 MNHNS and CDR2 SASEGT. The CDR3 DNA reads as TGTGCCAGCAGTGGGACAGGGACGACCTACGAGCAGTACTTC. Encoded protein: CASSGTGTTYEQYF.

The rearrangement joins TRBV11-2 to TRBJ2-7; 14 bases are shared with TRBD2. The CDR3 has 15 amino acids. With 4 bases clipped from V and 4 bases from J, the junction kept 3 bases outside the gene matches. Per germline, CDR1 SGHAT and CDR2 FQNNGV. The CDR3 DNA is TGTGCCAGCAGCTGGACTAGCGGGAGGTTTTACGAGCAGTACTTC. Translated: CASSWTSGRFYEQYF. The full variable domain, rest sourced from reference TRBV11-2 and TRBJ2-7, is EAGVAQSPRYKIIEKRQSVAFWCNPISGHATLYWYQQILGQGPKLLIQFQNNGVVDDSQLPKDRFSAERLKGVDSTLKIQPAKLEDSAVYLCASSWTSGRFYEQYFGPGTRLTVT.

This clone has a handful of counts. The gene calls are TRBV2 and TRBJ1-2, with 9 nucleotides matching TRBD1. The CDR3 is made up of 13 amino acids. The V gene's germline CDR1 is SNHLY and CDR2 FYNNEI. V lost 6 bases to trimming and J lost 4 bases; unmatched junction nucleotides: 3. The CDR3 protein is CASRTGGLYGYTF. The CDR3 DNA follows: TGTGCCAGCAGAACAGGGGGCCTCTATGGCTACACCTTC. Using reference TRBV2 and TRBJ1-2 for the parts outside the CDR3, the full variable domain is EPEVTQTPSHQVTQMGQEVILRCVPISNHLYFYWYRQILGQKVEFLVSFYNNEISEKSEIFDDQFSVERPDGSNFTLKIRSTKLEDSAMYFCASRTGGLYGYTFGSGTRLTVV.

This chain links TRBV4-2 with TRBJ1-6; D remains unclear. The CDR3 has 17 residues. Trimming took off 2 bases at V and 3 bases at J, with 14 bases between the two ends. CDR1 is LGHNA, CDR2 YNFKEQ, per germline. This CDR3 is CASSQSSGGGYNSPLHF. The CDR3 DNA is TGTGCCAGCAGCCAATCCTCTGGAGGTGGCTATAATTCACCCCTCCACTTT.

The V call is TRBV4-2, the J call TRBJ2-5; TRBD2 matches 7 bases. Judging by the DNA end, TRBJ2-7 fits better; the J call may be wrong. The CDR3 runs 16 residues. Germline CDR1 reads LGHNA; CDR2 reads YNFKEQ. CDR3 in DNA: TGTGCCAGCAGCCGGACCTTTTCGGGAGGAGAGTACGAGCAGTACTTC. It translates to CASSRTFSGGEYEQYF.

The rearrangement links TRBV5-1 to TRBJ1-1; 8 bases align to TRBD1. Germline V lookup: CDR1 SGHRS, CDR2 YFSETQ. V shed 1 base, J shed 3 bases, and the junction held 2 bases outside the gene matches. The CDR3 spans 14 residues. For the CDR3, the DNA is TGCGCCAGCAGCTTGCAGACAGGGGACACTGAAGCTTTCTTT. Encoded protein: CASSLQTGDTEAFF.

The chain recombines TRBV11-2 with TRBJ1-5; 8 bases agree with TRBD1. Trimming took 5 bases from V and 0 from J; bases not matched to a gene: 3. The CDR3 contains 15 residues. The germline V gene encodes CDR1 SGHAT and CDR2 FQNNGV. CDR3 in DNA: TGTGCCAGCAGCATGACAGGGGATAGCAATCAGCCCCAGCATTTT. Protein: CASSMTGDSNQPQHF.

The chain joins TRBV2 to TRBJ2-1; 10 nucleotides agree with TRBD1. V lost 5 bases to trimming and J lost 6 bases; unmatched junction nucleotides: 7. The CDR3 is 15 amino acids. Germline V gene sequence: CDR1 SNHLY, CDR2 FYNNEI. This CDR3 is CASSSDRGPSNEQFF. The CDR3 region has the DNA TGTGCCAGCAGTTCAGACAGGGGGCCAAGCAATGAGCAGTTCTTC.

This chain connects TRBV27 to TRBJ2-7; the match to TRBD1 covers 7 bases. There are 15 residues in the CDR3. From germline, CDR1 is MNHEY and CDR2 SMNVEV (reference sequence). V lost 4 bases to trimming and J lost 1 base; unmatched junction nucleotides: 7. The CDR3 DNA reads TGTGCCAGCAGTTCACCGGGACAGTTATCCTACGAGCAGTACTTC. Protein sequence: CASSSPGQLSYEQYF.

This chain connects TRBV7-6 to TRBJ2-3; 14 bases agree with TRBD2. Per germline, CDR1 SGHVS and CDR2 FNYEAQ. CDR3 length: 19 residues. The V and J ends lost 3 bases and 3 bases, in that order; junction bases with no gene match: 11. CDR3 bases: TGTGCCAGCAGCTTTTTGTCCGGGACTAGCGGGAGCCCGACAGATACGCAGTATTTT. This translates into CASSFLSGTSGSPTDTQYF.

The rearrangement uses TRBV7-9 and TRBJ1-3, with unresolved D. CDR3 length: 16 amino acids. Trimming removed 5 bases at V and 0 bases at J, with 14 bases between. Germline values: CDR1 SEHNR, CDR2 FQNEAQ (reference sequence). CDR3 in DNA: TGTGCCAGCAGCCCCTACACAGAGTCCTCTGGAAACACCATATATTTT. It is translated as CASSPYTESSGNTIYF.